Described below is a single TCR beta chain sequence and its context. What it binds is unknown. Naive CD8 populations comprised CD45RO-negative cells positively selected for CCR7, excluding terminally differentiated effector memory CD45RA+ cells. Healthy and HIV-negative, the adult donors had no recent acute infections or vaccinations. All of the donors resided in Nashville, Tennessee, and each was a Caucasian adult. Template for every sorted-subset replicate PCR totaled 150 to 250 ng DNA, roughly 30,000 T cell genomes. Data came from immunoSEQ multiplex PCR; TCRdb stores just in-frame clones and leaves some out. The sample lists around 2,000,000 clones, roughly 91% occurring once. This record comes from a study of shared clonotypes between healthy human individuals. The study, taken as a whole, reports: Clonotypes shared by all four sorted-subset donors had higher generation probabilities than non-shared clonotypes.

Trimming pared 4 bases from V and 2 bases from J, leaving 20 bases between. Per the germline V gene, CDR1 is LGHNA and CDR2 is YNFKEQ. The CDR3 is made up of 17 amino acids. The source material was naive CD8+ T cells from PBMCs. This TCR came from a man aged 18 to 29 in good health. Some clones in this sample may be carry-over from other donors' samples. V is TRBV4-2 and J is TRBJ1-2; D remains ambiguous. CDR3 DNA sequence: TGTGCCAGCAGCCCCCCCGAGGGTCATCTCCCCAACTATGGCTACACCTTC. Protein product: CASSPPEGHLPNYGYTF.